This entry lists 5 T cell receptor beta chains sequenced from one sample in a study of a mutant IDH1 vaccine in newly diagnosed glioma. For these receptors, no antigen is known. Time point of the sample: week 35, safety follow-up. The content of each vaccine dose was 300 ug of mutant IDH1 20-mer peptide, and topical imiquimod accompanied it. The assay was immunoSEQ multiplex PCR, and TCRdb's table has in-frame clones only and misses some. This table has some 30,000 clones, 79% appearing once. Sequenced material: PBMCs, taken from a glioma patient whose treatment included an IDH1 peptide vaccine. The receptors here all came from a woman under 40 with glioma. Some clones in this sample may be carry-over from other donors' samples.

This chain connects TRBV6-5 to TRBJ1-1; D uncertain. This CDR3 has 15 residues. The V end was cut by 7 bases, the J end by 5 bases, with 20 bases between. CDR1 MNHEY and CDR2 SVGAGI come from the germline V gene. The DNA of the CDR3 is TGTGCCAGCACCCCTGCCCAGAGTGCTGGAACTGAAGCTTTCTTT. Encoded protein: CASTPAQSAGTEAFF.

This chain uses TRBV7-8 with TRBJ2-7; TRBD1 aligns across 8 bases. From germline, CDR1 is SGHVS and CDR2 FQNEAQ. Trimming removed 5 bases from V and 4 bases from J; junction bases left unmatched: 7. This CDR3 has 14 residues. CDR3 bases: TGTGCCAGCAGCGTCGGGAACAGGGGGTACGAGCAGTACTTC. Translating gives CASSVGNRGYEQYF.

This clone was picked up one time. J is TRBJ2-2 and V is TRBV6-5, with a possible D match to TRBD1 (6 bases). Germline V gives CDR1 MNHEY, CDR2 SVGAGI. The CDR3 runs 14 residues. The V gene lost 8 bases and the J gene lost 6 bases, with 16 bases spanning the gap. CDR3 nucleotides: TGTGCCAGCGGAGCACAGGGCCATCCCGGGGAGCTGTTTTTT. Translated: CASGAQGHPGELFF.

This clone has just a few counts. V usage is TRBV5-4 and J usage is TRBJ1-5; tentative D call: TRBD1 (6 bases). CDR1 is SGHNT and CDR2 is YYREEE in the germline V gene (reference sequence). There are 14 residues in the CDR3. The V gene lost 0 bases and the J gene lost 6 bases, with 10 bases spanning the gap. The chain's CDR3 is CASSLGGAGQPQHF. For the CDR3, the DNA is TGTGCCAGCAGCTTGGGGGGGGCAGGTCAGCCCCAGCATTTT.

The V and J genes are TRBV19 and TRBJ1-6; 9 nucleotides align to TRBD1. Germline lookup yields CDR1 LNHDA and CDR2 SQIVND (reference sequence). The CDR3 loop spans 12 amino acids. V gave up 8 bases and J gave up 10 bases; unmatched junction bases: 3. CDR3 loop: CASQDRGSPLHF. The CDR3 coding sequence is TGTGCCAGTCAGGACAGGGGCTCACCCCTCCACTTT.